The clone carrying this T cell receptor (beta chain) is a singleton in its sample. Its target is unknown. This sample stems from a study of cytomegalovirus exposure and HLA in healthy donors. Study outcomes and limitations: High sensitivity and specificity were reportedly achieved when the classifier diagnosed cytomegalovirus status.

The repertoire was sequenced with immunoSEQ multiplex PCR; TCRdb's copy has only in-frame clones and lacks some. The table shows some 90,000 clones, with 96% occurring only once. The sequenced material came from PBMCs. This sequence was found in a man younger than 30 in good health and CMV-seronegative.

CDR3 amino acids: CASSLIGPARSYEQYF. The CDR3 DNA is TGTGCCAGCAGTTTAATTGGGCCCGCCCGCTCCTACGAGCAGTACTTC. The J gene is TRBJ2-7, the V gene TRBV27; no clear D gene. The CDR3 runs to 16 residues. The germline V gene has CDR1 MNHEY and CDR2 SMNVEV (reference sequence). Trimming removed 2 bases at V and 0 bases at J, with 14 bases between.